The clone carrying this TCR beta chain occurred once. This sample was included in a study of blood T cell repertoires in COVID-19. Background on the study: Specimens from acute and convalescent COVID-19 originated in the United States, Italy and Spain. The analysed material was cDNA or gDNA that came from T cells, B-cell-depleted T cells, or PBMCs.

Original methodology: By means of reference gene primer amplification, nucleated cell counts were estimated. Produced via immunoSEQ multiplex PCR; TCRdb's table is partial and in-frame only. V, J and clone size derive from that table, while D and trimming were established from the DNA sequence. The sample has about 340,000 clones; roughly 89% are singletons. Germline V lookup: CDR1 MNHEY, CDR2 SVGEGT. The V end was cut by 0 bases, the J end by 5 bases, with 11 bases between. This CDR3 region has 15 residues. The chain carries TRBV6-2 or TRBV6-3 and TRBJ1-5; D perhaps matches TRBD1 (6 bases). This TCR derives from a woman younger than 35 who had recovered from COVID-19. Sequenced sample: peripheral blood. CDR3 coding DNA: TGTGCCAGCAGTTACTCGGGTTCAGGGGATCAGCCCCAGCATTTT. Translating it yields CASSYSGSGDQPQHF.